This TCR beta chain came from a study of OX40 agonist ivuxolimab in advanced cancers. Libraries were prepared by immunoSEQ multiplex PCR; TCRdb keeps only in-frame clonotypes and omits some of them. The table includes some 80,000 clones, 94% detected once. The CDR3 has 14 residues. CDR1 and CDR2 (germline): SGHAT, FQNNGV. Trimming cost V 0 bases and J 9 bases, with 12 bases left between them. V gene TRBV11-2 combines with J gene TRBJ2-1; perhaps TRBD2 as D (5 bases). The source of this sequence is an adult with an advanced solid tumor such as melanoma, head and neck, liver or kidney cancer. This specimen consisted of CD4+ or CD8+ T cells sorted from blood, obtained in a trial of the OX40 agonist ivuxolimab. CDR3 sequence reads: CASSLDNGLFEQFF. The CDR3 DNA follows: TGTGCCAGCAGCTTAGACAACGGACTGTTTGAGCAGTTCTTC.